This record covers a single T cell receptor (beta chain). Its antigen remains unknown. Germline assignment: CDR1 SGHTA and CDR2 FQGTGA. The CDR3 runs 13 residues. The germline V and J ends were trimmed by 5 bases and 1 base, with 9 bases remaining between them. This specimen comes from a study of T cell responses to AZD1222 COVID-19 vaccine. Study at large: Pooling of second doses given at about 4 or about 12 weeks was done. Study-wide results and caveats: Recipients of AZD1222 seropositive at baseline numbered only 6 or 7. Possibly, clonal diversity was underestimated; donors were largely white British and included more females.

The protocol was immunoSEQ multiplex PCR, while the TCRdb copy is restricted to in-frame clones and leaves out a portion. This table has 150,000 to 200,000 clones, approximately 86% appearing once. V is TRBV7-3 and J is TRBJ2-7; D is undetermined. Sequencing used peripheral blood, obtained on day 0 of AZD1222 vaccination. The receptor's source is an adult in good health. The CDR3 reads CASSMGQSYEQYF. CDR3 in DNA: TGTGCCAGCAGCATGGGCCAGTCCTACGAGCAGTACTTC.